This T cell receptor beta chain was identified during a study of cytomegalovirus exposure and HLA in healthy donors. About the study: A preliminary data release comprised roughly 80 million unique TCRs obtained from HLA-typed donors.

The study, taken as a whole, reports: Sequences of the TCR beta chain were said to predict the HLA-A and HLA-B alleles of most subjects accurately. Among the CMV-associated chains, three were confirmed in vitro as specific for CMV antigens. Later analysis showed TCR association rates varying by HLA locus, highest for DRB1 and lowest for HLA-C.

As to this clone: The antigen is not known.

This CDR3 spans 13 amino acids. Germline lookup yields CDR1 SGDLS and CDR2 YYNGEE. Deletions cut 4 bases from V and 6 bases from J, with 10 bases between. PCR used 60 Vbeta primers and 13 Jbeta primers. Some clones are missing from TCRdb's copy, which holds only in-frame ones; the method was immunoSEQ multiplex PCR. The table records approximately 83,000 clones, 70% to 90% of them present only once. The sample was PBMCs. The sequence was obtained from a man between 18 and 35 years old in good health and CMV-seronegative. This chain uses TRBV9 with TRBJ2-2; D uncertain. DNA of the CDR3: TGTGCCAGCAGCACCCGAGTGTCCGGGGAGCTGTTTTTT. Protein: CASSTRVSGELFF.